The T cell receptor beta chain under discussion was sequenced for a study of PD-1 blockade in classical Hodgkin lymphoma. About the study: Patients in the cohort were put on intravenous nivolumab, 3 mg/kg every 2 weeks. Study-wide points: Some patients started nivolumab under 1 year after ASCT, and they were excluded. By C4D1 there was a significant rise in CD4+ TCR diversity but not in CD8+ TCR diversity. Compared with healthy donors, newly diagnosed patients reportedly showed lower baseline TCR diversity.

CDR3 length: 14 residues. V lost 8 bases to trimming and J lost 5 bases, with 18 bases between them. Germline-derived CDR1 and CDR2 are SNHLY and FYNNEI. Remarks on this clone: The antigen is undetermined.

All patients experienced relapse after autologous stem cell transplantation, and brentuximab vedotin exposure was variable. Only in-frame clones appear in the TCRdb table, and some are missing; sequencing was by immunoSEQ multiplex PCR. The table includes about 27,000 clones, just under 80% detected once. This TCR was sampled from a human donor with classical Hodgkin lymphoma. The chain joins TRBV2 to TRBJ1-1, with D perhaps TRBD1 (6 bases). The source was peripheral blood mononuclear cells (PBMCs), collected before the second cycle of nivolumab. CDR3 residues: CASLSWGAGTEAFF. The CDR3, as DNA: TGTGCCAGCTTATCCTGGGGGGCGGGGACTGAAGCTTTCTTT.